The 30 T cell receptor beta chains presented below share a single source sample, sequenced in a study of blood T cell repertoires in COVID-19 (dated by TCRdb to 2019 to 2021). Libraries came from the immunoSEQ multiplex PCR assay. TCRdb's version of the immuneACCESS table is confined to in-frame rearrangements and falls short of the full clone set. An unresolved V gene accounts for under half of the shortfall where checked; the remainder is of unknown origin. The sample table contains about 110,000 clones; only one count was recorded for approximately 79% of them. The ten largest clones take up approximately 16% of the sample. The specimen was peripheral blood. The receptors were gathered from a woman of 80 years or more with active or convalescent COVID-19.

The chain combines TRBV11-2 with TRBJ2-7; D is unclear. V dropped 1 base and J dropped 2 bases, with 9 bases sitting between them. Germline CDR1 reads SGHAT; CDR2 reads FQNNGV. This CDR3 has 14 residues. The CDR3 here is CASSLALYTYEQYF. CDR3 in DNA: TGTGCCAGCAGCTTAGCGCTCTATACCTACGAGCAGTACTTC.

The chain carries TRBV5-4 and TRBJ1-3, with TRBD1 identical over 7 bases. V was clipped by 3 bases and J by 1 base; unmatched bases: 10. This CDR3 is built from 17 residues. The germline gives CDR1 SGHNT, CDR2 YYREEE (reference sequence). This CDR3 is CASSSAEQGRSGNTIYF. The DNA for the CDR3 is TGTGCCAGCAGCTCAGCAGAACAGGGGCGGTCTGGAAACACCATATATTTT. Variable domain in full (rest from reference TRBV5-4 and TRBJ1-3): ETGVTQSPTHLIKTRGQQVTLRCSSQSGHNTVSWYQQALGQGPQFIFQYYREEENGRGNFPPRFSGLQFPNYSSELNVNALELDDSALYLCASSSAEQGRSGNTIYFGEGSWLTVV.

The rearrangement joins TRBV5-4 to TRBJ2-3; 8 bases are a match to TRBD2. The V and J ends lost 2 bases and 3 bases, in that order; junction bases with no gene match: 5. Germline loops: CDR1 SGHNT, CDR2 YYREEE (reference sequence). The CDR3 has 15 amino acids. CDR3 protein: CASSFSGKETDTQYF. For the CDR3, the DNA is TGTGCCAGCAGCTTTAGCGGGAAGGAGACAGATACGCAGTATTTT.

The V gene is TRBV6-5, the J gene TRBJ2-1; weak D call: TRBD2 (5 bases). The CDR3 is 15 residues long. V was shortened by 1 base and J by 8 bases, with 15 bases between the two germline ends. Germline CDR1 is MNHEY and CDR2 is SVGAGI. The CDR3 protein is CASSYYGEPGDEQFF. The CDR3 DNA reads TGTGCCAGCAGTTACTACGGGGAGCCTGGCGATGAGCAGTTCTTC.

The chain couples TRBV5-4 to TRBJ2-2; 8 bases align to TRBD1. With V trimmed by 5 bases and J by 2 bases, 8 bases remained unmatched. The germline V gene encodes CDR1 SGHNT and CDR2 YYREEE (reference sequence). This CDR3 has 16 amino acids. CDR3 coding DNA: TGTGCCAGCAGGAAAGGACAGGGTCGAAACACCGGGGAGCTGTTTTTT. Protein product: CASRKGQGRNTGELFF.

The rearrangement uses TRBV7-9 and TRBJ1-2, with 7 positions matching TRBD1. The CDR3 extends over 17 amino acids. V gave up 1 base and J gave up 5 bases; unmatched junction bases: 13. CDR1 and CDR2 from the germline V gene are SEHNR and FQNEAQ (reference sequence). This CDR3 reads CASSLVHQAGGRYGYTF. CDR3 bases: TGTGCCAGCAGCTTAGTTCACCAGGCAGGGGGTCGATATGGCTACACCTTC.

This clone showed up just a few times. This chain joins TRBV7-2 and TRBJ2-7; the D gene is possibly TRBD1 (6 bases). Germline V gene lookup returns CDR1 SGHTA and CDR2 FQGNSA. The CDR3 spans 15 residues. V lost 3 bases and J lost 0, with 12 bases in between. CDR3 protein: CASSFVQGSSYEQYF. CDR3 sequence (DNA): TGTGCCAGCAGCTTCGTGCAGGGGAGCTCCTACGAGCAGTACTTC.

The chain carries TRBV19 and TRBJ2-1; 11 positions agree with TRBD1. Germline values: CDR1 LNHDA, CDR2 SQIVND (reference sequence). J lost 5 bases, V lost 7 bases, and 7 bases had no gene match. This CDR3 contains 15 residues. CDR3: CASTRRTGGHNEQFF. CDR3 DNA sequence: TGTGCCAGTACTCGGCGGACAGGGGGCCACAATGAGCAGTTCTTC.

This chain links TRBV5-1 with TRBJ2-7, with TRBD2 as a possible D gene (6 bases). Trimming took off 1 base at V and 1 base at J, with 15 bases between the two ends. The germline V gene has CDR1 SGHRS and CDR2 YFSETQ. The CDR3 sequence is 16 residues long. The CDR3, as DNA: TGCGCCAGCAGCTTGACTGCTAGCGCGAGTTCCTACGAGCAGTACTTC. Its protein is CASSLTASASSYEQYF.

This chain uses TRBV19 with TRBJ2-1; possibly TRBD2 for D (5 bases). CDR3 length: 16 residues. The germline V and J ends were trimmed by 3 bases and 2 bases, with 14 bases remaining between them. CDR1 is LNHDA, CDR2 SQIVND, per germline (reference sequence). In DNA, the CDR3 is TGTGCCAGTAGTATCCAGGTGGGAGCCCCCTACAATGAGCAGTTCTTC. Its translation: CASSIQVGAPYNEQFF.

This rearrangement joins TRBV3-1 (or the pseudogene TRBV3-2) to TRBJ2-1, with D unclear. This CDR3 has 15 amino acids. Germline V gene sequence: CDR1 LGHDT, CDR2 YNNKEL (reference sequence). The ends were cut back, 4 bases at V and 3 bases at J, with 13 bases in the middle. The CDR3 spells CASSPLGADYNEQFF. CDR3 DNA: TGTGCCAGCAGCCCCCTTGGAGCCGACTACAATGAGCAGTTCTTC.

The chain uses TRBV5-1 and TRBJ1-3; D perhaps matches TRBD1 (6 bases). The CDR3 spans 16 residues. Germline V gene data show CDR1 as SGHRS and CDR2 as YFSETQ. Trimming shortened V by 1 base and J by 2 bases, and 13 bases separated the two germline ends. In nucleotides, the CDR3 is TGCGCCAGCAGCTTGTCAGGGGCCGCTCCTGGAAACACCATATATTTT. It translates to CASSLSGAAPGNTIYF.

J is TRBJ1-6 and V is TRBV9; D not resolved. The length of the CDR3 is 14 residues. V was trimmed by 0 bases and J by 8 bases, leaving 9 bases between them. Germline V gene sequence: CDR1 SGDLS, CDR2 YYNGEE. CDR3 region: CASSVVDEDSPLHF. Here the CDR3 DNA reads TGTGCCAGCAGCGTAGTTGATGAGGATTCACCCCTCCACTTT. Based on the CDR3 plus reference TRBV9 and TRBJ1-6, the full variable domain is DSGVTQTPKHLITATGQRVTLRCSPRSGDLSVYWYQQSLDQGLQFLIQYYNGEERAKGNILERFSAQQFPDLHSELNLSSLELGDSALYFCASSVVDEDSPLHFGNGTRLTVT.

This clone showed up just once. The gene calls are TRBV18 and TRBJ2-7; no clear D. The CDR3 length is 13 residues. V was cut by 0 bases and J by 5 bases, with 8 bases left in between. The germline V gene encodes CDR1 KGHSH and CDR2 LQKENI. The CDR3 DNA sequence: TGTGCCAGCTCACCACCGGTTCGGGACGAGCAGTACTTC. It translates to CASSPPVRDEQYF.

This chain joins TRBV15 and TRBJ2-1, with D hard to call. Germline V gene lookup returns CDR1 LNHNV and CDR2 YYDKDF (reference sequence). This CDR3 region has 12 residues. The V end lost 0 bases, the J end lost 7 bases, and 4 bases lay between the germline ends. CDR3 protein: CATSRDRNEQFF. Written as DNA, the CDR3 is TGTGCCACCAGCAGAGATCGGAATGAGCAGTTCTTC.

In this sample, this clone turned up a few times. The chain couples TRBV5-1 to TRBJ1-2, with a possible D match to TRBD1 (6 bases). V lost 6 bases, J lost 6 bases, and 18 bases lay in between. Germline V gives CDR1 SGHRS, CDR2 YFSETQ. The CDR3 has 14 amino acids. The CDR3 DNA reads TGCGCCAGCAATAACCTCCCAGGGGCCAATGGCTACACCTTC. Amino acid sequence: CASNNLPGANGYTF.

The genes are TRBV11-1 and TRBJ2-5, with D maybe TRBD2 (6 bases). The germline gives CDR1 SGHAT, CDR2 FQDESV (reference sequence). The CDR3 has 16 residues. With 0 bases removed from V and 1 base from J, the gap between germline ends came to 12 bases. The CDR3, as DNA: TGTGCCAGCAGCTTAGCCTTCGGGGGAGCCCAAGAGACCCAGTACTTC. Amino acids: CASSLAFGGAQETQYF.

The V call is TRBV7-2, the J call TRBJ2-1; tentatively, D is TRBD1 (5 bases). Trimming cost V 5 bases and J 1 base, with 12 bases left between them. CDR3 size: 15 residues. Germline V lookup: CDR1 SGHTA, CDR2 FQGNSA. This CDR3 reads CASSAQGASYNEQFF. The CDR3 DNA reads TGTGCCAGCAGCGCCCAAGGGGCGTCCTACAATGAGCAGTTCTTC.

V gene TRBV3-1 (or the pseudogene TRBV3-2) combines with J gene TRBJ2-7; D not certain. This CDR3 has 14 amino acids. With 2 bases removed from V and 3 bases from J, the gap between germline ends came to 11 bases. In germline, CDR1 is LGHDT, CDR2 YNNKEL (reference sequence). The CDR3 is CASSQIARFYEQYF. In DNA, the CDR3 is TGTGCCAGCAGCCAAATTGCTAGGTTCTACGAGCAGTACTTC.

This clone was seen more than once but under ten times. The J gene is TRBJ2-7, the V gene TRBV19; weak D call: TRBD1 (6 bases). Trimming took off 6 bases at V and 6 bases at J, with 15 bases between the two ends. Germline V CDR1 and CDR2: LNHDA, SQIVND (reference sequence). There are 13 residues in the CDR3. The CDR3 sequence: CASRPNRAGEQYF. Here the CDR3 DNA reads TGTGCCAGTAGACCTAACAGGGCTGGCGAGCAGTACTTC.

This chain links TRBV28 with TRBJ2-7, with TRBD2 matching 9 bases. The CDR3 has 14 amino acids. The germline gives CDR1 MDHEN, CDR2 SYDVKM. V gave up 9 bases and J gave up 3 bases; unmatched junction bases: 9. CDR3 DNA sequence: TGTGCCAGTACTGTAGCGGGAGCAAGCTACGAGCAGTACTTC. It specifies CASTVAGASYEQYF.

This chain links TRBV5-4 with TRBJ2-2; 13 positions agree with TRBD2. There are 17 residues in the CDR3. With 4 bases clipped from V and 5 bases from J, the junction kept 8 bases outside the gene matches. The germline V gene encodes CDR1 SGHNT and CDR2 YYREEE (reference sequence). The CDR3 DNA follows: TGTGCCAGCAGCACAGCCACTAGCGGGAGGGAAACCGGGGAGCTGTTTTTT. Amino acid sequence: CASSTATSGRETGELFF.

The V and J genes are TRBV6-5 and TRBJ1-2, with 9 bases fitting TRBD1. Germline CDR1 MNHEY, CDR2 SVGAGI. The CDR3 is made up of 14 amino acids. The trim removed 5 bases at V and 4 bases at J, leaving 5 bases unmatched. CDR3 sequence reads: CASSNYRGPYGYTF. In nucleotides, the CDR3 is TGTGCCAGCAGTAACTACAGGGGGCCCTATGGCTACACCTTC.

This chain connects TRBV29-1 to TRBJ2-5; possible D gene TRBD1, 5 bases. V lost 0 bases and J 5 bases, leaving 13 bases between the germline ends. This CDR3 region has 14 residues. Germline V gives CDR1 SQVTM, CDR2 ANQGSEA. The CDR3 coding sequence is TGCAGCGTTGAAGATCTGGGGCTTAGGGAGACCCAGTACTTC. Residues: CSVEDLGLRETQYF. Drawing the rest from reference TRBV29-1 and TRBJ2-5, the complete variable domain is SAVISQKPSRDICQRGTSLTIQCQVDSQVTMMFWYRQQPGQSLTLIATANQGSEATYESGFVIDKFPISRPNLTFSTLTVSNMSPEDSSIYLCSVEDLGLRETQYFGPGTRLLVL.

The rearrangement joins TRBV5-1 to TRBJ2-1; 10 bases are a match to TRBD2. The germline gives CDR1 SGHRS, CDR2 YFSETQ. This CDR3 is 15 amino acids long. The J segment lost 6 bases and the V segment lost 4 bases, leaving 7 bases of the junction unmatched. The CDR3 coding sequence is TGCGCCAGCAGCCGCACTAGCGGGACTTTCAATGAGCAGTTCTTC. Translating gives CASSRTSGTFNEQFF.

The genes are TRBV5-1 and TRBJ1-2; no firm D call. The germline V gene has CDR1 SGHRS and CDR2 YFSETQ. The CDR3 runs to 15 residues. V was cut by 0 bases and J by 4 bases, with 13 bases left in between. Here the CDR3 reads CASSLGSRGGYGYTF. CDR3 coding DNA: TGCGCCAGCAGCTTGGGAAGTAGAGGCGGCTATGGCTACACCTTC.

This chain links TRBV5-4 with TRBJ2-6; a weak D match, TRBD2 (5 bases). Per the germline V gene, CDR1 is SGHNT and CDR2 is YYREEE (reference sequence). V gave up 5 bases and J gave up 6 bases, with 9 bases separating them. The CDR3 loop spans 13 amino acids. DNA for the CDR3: TGTGCCAGCAGACGGGAATCGGCCAACGTCCTGACTTTC. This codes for CASRRESANVLTF.

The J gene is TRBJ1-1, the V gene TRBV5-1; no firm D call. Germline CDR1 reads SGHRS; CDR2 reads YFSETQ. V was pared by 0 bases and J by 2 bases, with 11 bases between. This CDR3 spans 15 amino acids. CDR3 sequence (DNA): TGCGCCAGCAGCTTGGGCTCAGGTCAAAACACTGAAGCTTTCTTT. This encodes CASSLGSGQNTEAFF.

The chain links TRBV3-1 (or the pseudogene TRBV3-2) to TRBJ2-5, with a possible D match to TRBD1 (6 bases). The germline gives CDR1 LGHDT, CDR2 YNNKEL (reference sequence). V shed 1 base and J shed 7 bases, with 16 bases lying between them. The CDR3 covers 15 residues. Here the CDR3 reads CASSQVPGDLVTQYF. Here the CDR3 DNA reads TGTGCCAGCAGCCAAGTTCCAGGGGATCTAGTGACCCAGTACTTC.

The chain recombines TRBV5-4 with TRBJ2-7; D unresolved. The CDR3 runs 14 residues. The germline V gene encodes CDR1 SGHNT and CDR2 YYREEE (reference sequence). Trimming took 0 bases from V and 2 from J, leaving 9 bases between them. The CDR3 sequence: CASSLAYGAYEQYF. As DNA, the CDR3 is TGTGCCAGCAGCTTGGCCTACGGAGCCTACGAGCAGTACTTC.